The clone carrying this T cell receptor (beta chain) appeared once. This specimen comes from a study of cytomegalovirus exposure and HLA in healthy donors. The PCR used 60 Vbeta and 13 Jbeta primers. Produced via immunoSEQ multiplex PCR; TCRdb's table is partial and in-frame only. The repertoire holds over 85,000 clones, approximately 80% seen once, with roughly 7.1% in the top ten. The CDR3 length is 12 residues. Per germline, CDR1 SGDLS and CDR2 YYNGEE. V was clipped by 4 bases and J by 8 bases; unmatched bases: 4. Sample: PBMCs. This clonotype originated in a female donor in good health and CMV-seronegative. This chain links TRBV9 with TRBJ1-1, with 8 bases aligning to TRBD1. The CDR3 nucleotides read TGTGCCAGCAGCATTGGACAGGGAGAAGCTTTCTTT. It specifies CASSIGQGEAFF.